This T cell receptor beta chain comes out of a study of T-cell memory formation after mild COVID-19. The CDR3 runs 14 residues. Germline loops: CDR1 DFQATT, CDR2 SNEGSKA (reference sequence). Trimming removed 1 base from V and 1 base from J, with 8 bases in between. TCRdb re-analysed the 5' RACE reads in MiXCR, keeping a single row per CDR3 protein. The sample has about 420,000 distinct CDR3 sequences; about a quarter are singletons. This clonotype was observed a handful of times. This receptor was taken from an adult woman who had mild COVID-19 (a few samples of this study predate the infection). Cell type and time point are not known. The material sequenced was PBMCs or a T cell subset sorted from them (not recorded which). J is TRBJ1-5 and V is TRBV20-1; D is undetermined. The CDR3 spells CSARGSWSNQPQHF. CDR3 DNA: TGCAGTGCTAGAGGGAGTTGGAGCAATCAGCCCCAGCATTTT.